This is a list of T cell receptor beta chains from one sample in a study of blood T cells in healthy people across ages. TCRdb recomputed calls from the 5' RACE reads with MiXCR, one row per CDR3 protein. The data show 850,000 to 1,000,000 distinct CDR3 sequences, 45% to 60% seen once. Sequencing input: blood. These TCRs come from an older woman in good health. Both conserved end residues are part of each CDR3. The D gene is left open where the match is weak. The size of a clone is reported for some rows only, either as once, few or many, or as a class for expanded clones.

clone_size: -
v_call: TRBV12-3/TRBV12-4
d_call: -
j_call: TRBJ2-3
cdr3_aa: CASSEQVADTQYF
cdr3_nt: TGTGCCAGCTCGGAGCAGGTAGCGGATACGCAGTATTTT

clone_size: -
v_call: TRBV10-3
d_call: -
j_call: TRBJ1-3
cdr3_aa: CAISDFTRPTSGNTIYF
cdr3_nt: TGTGCCATCAGTGACTTTACGCGTCCTACCTCTGGAAACACCATATATTTT

clone_size: many
v_call: TRBV29-1
d_call: TRBD2
j_call: TRBJ2-7
cdr3_aa: CSVDGGSGREYEQYF
cdr3_nt: TGCAGCGTTGATGGTGGTAGCGGGAGGGAGTACGAGCAGTACTTC

clone_size: few
v_call: TRBV7-9
d_call: -
j_call: TRBJ1-1
cdr3_aa: CASSLGPGVLDTEAFF
cdr3_nt: TGTGCCAGCAGCTTAGGGCCAGGGGTTTTGGACACTGAAGCTTTCTTT

clone_size: -
v_call: TRBV20-1
d_call: TRBD2
j_call: TRBJ2-1
cdr3_aa: CSASLGLVTYNEQFF
cdr3_nt: TGCAGTGCTAGCCTTGGACTAGTAACCTACAATGAGCAGTTCTTC

clone_size: few
v_call: TRBV29-1
d_call: -
j_call: TRBJ2-1
cdr3_aa: CSVETSQSEQFF
cdr3_nt: TGCAGCGTTGAAACGTCGCAGAGTGAGCAGTTCTTC

clone_size: -
v_call: TRBV20-1
d_call: TRBD2
j_call: TRBJ2-1
cdr3_aa: CSARVAGVSWEQFF
cdr3_nt: TGCAGTGCTAGAGTAGCGGGAGTCTCATGGGAGCAGTTCTTC

clone_size: -
v_call: TRBV29-1
d_call: -
j_call: TRBJ2-3
cdr3_aa: CSVAGPISTDTQYF
cdr3_nt: TGCAGCGTTGCTGGCCCAATATCCACAGATACGCAGTATTTT

clone_size: -
v_call: TRBV5-1
d_call: -
j_call: TRBJ2-5
cdr3_aa: CASSLYLGGEQETQYF
cdr3_nt: TGCGCCAGCAGCTTGTACCTGGGCGGGGAGCAAGAGACCCAGTACTTC

clone_size: -
v_call: TRBV28
d_call: -
j_call: TRBJ2-1
cdr3_aa: CASSLGIGTAISYNEQFF
cdr3_nt: TGTGCCAGCAGTTTAGGGATCGGGACGGCCATTTCCTACAATGAGCAGTTCTTC

clone_size: -
v_call: TRBV6-5
d_call: TRBD2
j_call: TRBJ2-1
cdr3_aa: CASSNPGLAGENEQFF
cdr3_nt: TGTGCCAGCAGTAACCCGGGACTAGCGGGAGAGAATGAGCAGTTCTTC

clone_size: -
v_call: TRBV12-3/TRBV12-4
d_call: -
j_call: TRBJ2-7
cdr3_aa: CASSLSDFEQYF
cdr3_nt: TGTGCCAGCAGTTTATCAGACTTCGAGCAGTACTTC

clone_size: -
v_call: TRBV6-5
d_call: -
j_call: TRBJ2-7
cdr3_aa: CASKSSSTYEQYF
cdr3_nt: TGTGCCAGCAAGAGCTCAAGCACCTACGAGCAGTACTTC

clone_size: many
v_call: TRBV20-1
d_call: TRBD1
j_call: TRBJ2-3
cdr3_aa: CSAAKLTGQGADTQYF
cdr3_nt: TGCAGTGCTGCCAAACTTACGGGACAGGGGGCAGATACGCAGTATTTT

clone_size: -
v_call: TRBV12-3/TRBV12-4
d_call: TRBD2
j_call: TRBJ2-3
cdr3_aa: CASRGTSVSTDTQYF
cdr3_nt: TGTGCCAGCAGAGGGACTAGCGTGAGCACAGATACGCAGTATTTT

clone_size: -
v_call: TRBV5-1
d_call: -
j_call: TRBJ2-5
cdr3_aa: CASSLSVETAGETQYF
cdr3_nt: TGCGCCAGCAGCTTATCAGTGGAGACTGCGGGGGAGACCCAGTACTTC

clone_size: -
v_call: TRBV7-2
d_call: -
j_call: TRBJ1-4
cdr3_aa: CASRPAGRGREKLFF
cdr3_nt: TGTGCCAGCAGACCCGCAGGGAGAGGAAGGGAAAAACTGTTTTTT

clone_size: -
v_call: TRBV12-3/TRBV12-4
d_call: TRBD1
j_call: TRBJ2-3
cdr3_aa: CANSFRDRATDTQYF
cdr3_nt: TGTGCCAACAGTTTCAGAGACAGGGCGACAGATACGCAGTATTTT

clone_size: -
v_call: TRBV7-6
d_call: -
j_call: TRBJ2-3
cdr3_aa: CASSSPGASTDTQYF
cdr3_nt: TGTGCCAGCAGCTCCCCCGGCGCGAGCACAGATACGCAGTATTTT

clone_size: -
v_call: TRBV4-3
d_call: -
j_call: TRBJ2-6
cdr3_aa: CASSQVFGANVLTF
cdr3_nt: TGCGCCAGCAGCCAAGTATTTGGGGCCAACGTCCTGACTTTC

clone_size: few
v_call: TRBV15
d_call: -
j_call: TRBJ2-5
cdr3_aa: CATSTLSRGQETQYF
cdr3_nt: TGTGCCACCTCTACCTTGAGCAGGGGCCAAGAGACCCAGTACTTC

clone_size: -
v_call: TRBV5-6
d_call: TRBD2
j_call: TRBJ2-3
cdr3_aa: CASSGLAGGDTQYF
cdr3_nt: TGTGCCAGCAGCGGACTAGCGGGAGGAGATACGCAGTATTTT

clone_size: -
v_call: TRBV15
d_call: TRBD2
j_call: TRBJ2-5
cdr3_aa: CATSRRTSAPSLETQYF
cdr3_nt: TGTGCCACCAGCAGAAGGACTAGCGCCCCGTCTCTTGAGACCCAGTACTTC

clone_size: -
v_call: TRBV7-8
d_call: TRBD2
j_call: TRBJ2-1
cdr3_aa: CASSSSRLAGYNEQFF
cdr3_nt: TGTGCCAGCAGCTCAAGCCGCCTAGCGGGATACAATGAGCAGTTCTTC

clone_size: -
v_call: TRBV3-1
d_call: TRBD2
j_call: TRBJ2-5
cdr3_aa: CASSHASPGLQYF
cdr3_nt: TGTGCCAGCAGCCACGCCTCCCCGGGACTACAGTACTTC

clone_size: once
v_call: TRBV6-2/TRBV6-3
d_call: -
j_call: TRBJ2-1
cdr3_aa: CASSNPKFLVGNEQFF
cdr3_nt: TGTGCCAGCAGTAACCCAAAGTTCCTCGTGGGCAATGAGCAGTTCTTC